This TCR beta chain came from a study of cytomegalovirus exposure and HLA in healthy donors. The PCR employed 60 Vbeta primers together with 13 Jbeta primers. Sequenced by immunoSEQ multiplex PCR; TCRdb stores in-frame clones only, minus some. Recorded for this sample: 200,000 to 250,000 clones. The V and J ends lost 3 bases and 6 bases respectively, with 16 bases between them. The CDR3 is 15 amino acids. The germline V gene encodes CDR1 MRHNA and CDR2 SNTAGT. This sequence originates from a girl aged 2 to 9 in good health and CMV-seropositive. Sequenced material: PBMCs. This sequence joins TRBV6-4 and TRBJ2-3, with D tentatively TRBD1 (6 bases). The CDR3 sequence: CASSDSGQVGDTQYF. In DNA, the CDR3 is TGTGCCAGCAGTGATTCGGGACAAGTGGGTGATACGCAGTATTTT.